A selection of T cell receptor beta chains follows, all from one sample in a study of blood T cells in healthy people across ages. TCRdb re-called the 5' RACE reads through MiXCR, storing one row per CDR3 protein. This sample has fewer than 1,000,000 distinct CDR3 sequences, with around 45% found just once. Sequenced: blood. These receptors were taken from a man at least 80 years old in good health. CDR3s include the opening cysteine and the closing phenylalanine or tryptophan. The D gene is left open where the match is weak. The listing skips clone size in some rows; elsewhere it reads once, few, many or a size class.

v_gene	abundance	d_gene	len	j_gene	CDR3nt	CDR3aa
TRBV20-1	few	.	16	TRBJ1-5	TGCAGTGCTAGGGGGGGGGGTCCATATAGCAATCAGCCCCAGCATTTT	CSARGGGPYSNQPQHF
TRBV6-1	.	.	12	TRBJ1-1	TGTGCCAGCAGTGACTACCGATGTGAAGCTTTCTTT	CASSDYRCEAFF
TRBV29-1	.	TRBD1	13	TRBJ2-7	TGCAGCGTGAAGGGACAGGGGATGTATGAGCAGTACTTC	CSVKGQGMYEQYF
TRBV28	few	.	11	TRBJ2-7	TGTGCCAGGTACGGGAACTACGAGCAGTACTTC	CARYGNYEQYF
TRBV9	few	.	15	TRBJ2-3	TGTGCCAGCAGCGTAGTTTCTACCGGCACAGATACGCAGTATTTT	CASSVVSTGTDTQYF
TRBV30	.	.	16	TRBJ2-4	TGTGCCTGGAGTGCCCTCGGGCGACTAGCCAAAAACATTCAGTACTTC	CAWSALGRLAKNIQYF
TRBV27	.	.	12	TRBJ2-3	TGTGTCAGCAGGGTATATAGGGGTACGCAGTATTTT	CVSRVYRGTQYF
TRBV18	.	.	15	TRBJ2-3	TGTGCCAGCTCACCACGTCCGCGGGGCTCAGATACGCAGTATTTT	CASSPRPRGSDTQYF
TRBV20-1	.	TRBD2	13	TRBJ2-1	TGCAGTGCTACGGGACTAGCTTTTTTTGAGCAGTTCTTC	CSATGLAFFEQFF
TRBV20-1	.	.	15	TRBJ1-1	TGCAGTGCTAGGGGGGCTTCAAGAGGGAACACTGAAGCTTTCTTT	CSARGASRGNTEAFF
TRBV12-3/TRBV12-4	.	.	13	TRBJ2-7	TGTGCCAGCAGTAGGCAGAGCGGCTACGAGCAGTACTTC	CASSRQSGYEQYF
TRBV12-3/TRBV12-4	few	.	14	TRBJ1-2	TGTGCCAGCAGTCCTGAGTGGGGGGCGCGGGGCTACACCTTC	CASSPEWGARGYTF
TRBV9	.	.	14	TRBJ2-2	TGTGCCAGCAGCGTAGATGAGGTTACCGGGGAGCTGTTTTTT	CASSVDEVTGELFF
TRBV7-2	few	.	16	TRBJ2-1	TGTGCCAGCAGAAGGGAGGTTGGGGGTATATACAATGAGCAGTTCTTC	CASRREVGGIYNEQFF
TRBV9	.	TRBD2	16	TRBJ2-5	TGTGCCAGCAGCGTATCTTCTAGCGGCCCAATAGAGACCCAGTACTTC	CASSVSSSGPIETQYF
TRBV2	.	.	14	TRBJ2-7	TGTGCCAGCAGTGTTGGGGCAGGAGACTACGAGCAGTACTTC	CASSVGAGDYEQYF
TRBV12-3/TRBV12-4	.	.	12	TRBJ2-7	TGTGCCAGCAGTTTTAAACGGAACGAGCAGTACTTC	CASSFKRNEQYF
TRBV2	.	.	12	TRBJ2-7	TGTGCCAGCAGTACCCCGGATCTTGGGCAGTACTTC	CASSTPDLGQYF
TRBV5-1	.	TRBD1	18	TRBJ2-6	TGCGCCAGCAGCTTGGAAACGAGACAGGGAACTGGGGCCAACGTCCTGACTTTC	CASSLETRQGTGANVLTF
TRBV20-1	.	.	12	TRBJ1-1	TGCAGTGCTAGAAAGGGGAACGGTGAAGCTTTCTTT	CSARKGNGEAFF
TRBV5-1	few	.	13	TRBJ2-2	TGCGCCAGCAGCCCGGACTTGACCGGGGAGCTGTTTTTT	CASSPDLTGELFF
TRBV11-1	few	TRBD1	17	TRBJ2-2	TGTGCCAGCAGCTTTGACGGGGGACAGGGGAACACCGGGGAGCTGTTTTTT	CASSFDGGQGNTGELFF
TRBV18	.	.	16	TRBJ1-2	TGTGCCAGCTCACCATCGTTCGGTTCCCCCCACTATGGCTACACCTTC	CASSPSFGSPHYGYTF
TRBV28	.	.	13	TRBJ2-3	TGTGCCAGCGGTCCCACCAGCACAGATACGCAGTATTTT	CASGPTSTDTQYF
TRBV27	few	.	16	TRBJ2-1	TGTGCCAACCGTCTAGGGCTCTCGAGCTCCTACAATGAGCAGTTCTTC	CANRLGLSSSYNEQFF
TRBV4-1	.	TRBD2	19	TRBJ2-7	TGCGCCAGCAGCCAGTATGGCCTCCTAGCGGGAGGAACCTCCTACGAGCAGTACTTC	CASSQYGLLAGGTSYEQYF
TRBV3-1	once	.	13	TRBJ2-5	TGTACCAGCAGCCTCCGACAGGAAGAGACCCAGTACTTC	CTSSLRQEETQYF
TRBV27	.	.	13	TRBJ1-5	TGTGCCAGCAGCCGCGACAACAATCAGCCCCAGCATTTT	CASSRDNNQPQHF
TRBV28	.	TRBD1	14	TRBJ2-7	TGTGCCGGCCGATCGTCCGGGACAGGCTACGAGCAGTACTTC	CAGRSSGTGYEQYF
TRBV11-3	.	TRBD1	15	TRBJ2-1	TGTGCCAGCAGCTTAGAGGGACAGGGGGGCAATGAGCAGTTCTTC	CASSLEGQGGNEQFF
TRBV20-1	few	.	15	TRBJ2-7	TGCAGTGCTATTTCAGTGCGGAGCTCCTACAATGAGCAGTACTTC	CSAISVRSSYNEQYF
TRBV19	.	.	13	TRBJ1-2	TGTGCCAGTAGTATGGGCACAGGGCTTGGCTACACCTTC	CASSMGTGLGYTF
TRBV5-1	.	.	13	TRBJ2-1	TGCGCCAGCAGCCCCCAGCCCCAAGAGACCCAGTTCTTC	CASSPQPQETQFF
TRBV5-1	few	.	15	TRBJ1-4	TGCGCCAGCAGCTTGCAACCCGGAGGCGATGAAAAACTGTTTTTT	CASSLQPGGDEKLFF
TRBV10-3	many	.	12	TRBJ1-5	TGTGCCATCAAGCAACCCAATCAGCCCCAGCATTTT	CAIKQPNQPQHF
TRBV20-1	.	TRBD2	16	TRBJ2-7	TGCAGTGCTAGAGATTATCTGCGGGAGCTCTCCTACGAGCAGTACTTC	CSARDYLRELSYEQYF
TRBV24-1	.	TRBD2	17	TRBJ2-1	TGTGCCACCAGTGATGATCCGGGACTAGCGGGAGATCGTGAGCAGTTCTTC	CATSDDPGLAGDREQFF
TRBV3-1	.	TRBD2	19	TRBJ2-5	TGTGCCAGCAGCCAAGAAGATCGCATTTGGACTAGCATGCAAGAGACCCAGTACTTC	CASSQEDRIWTSMQETQYF
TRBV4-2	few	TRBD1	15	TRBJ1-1	TGTGCCAGCAGCCAAAGGACAGGGGGTTTCCCTGAAGCTTTCTTT	CASSQRTGGFPEAFF
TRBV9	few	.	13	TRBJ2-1	TGTGCCAGCAGCGCCGGGACGTCCGGTGAGCAGTTCTTC	CASSAGTSGEQFF
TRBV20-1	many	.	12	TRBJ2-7	TGCAGTGCCCAACCGGACCCCTACGAGCAGTACTTC	CSAQPDPYEQYF
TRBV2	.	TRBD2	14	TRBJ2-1	TGTGCCAGCAGTGGGGAGGGACTCTACAATGAGCAGTTCTTC	CASSGEGLYNEQFF
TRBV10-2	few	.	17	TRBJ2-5	TGCGCCAGCGCCCTTTACGGGAAACCCGATACCCAAGAGACCCAGTACTTC	CASALYGKPDTQETQYF
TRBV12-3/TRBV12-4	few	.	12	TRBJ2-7	TGTGCCAGCAGCTCCCCCCCCCTCGAGCAGTACTTC	CASSSPPLEQYF
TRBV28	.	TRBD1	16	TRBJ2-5	TGTGCCAGCAGGGGACAGGGTCGGCTCTACCAAGAGACCCAGTACTTC	CASRGQGRLYQETQYF
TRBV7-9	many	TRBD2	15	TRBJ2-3	TGTGCCAGCAACACAGCGGGAATAAGCACAGATACGCAGTATTTT	CASNTAGISTDTQYF
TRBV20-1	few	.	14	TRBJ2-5	TGCAGTGCTAGATCCCTAAGAGAGCAGGAGACCCAGTACTTC	CSARSLREQETQYF
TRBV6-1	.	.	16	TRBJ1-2	TGTGCCAGCAGTGAAGCGCTTCATGGACAGTCCTATGGCTACACCTTC	CASSEALHGQSYGYTF
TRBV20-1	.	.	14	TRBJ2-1	TGCAGTGCTCCGGCGGTGGCTGGGTACAATGAGCAGTTCTTC	CSAPAVAGYNEQFF
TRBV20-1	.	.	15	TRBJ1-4	TGCAGTGCTAGAGGGCGGGGGTCTTGGGAGGAAAAACTGTTTTTT	CSARGRGSWEEKLFF
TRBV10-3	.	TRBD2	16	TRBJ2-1	TGTGCCATCCAAACTAGCGGGAGCGAGTCCTACAATGAGCAGTTCTTC	CAIQTSGSESYNEQFF
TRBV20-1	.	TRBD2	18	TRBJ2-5	TGCAGTGCTGGCCTCGTAGCGGGAGGGCCGGGGCGCCAAGAGACCCAGTACTTC	CSAGLVAGGPGRQETQYF
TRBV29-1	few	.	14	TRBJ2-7	TGCAGCGTTGTGATGGGCGGGCGGGGTTCGGAGCAGTACTTC	CSVVMGGRGSEQYF
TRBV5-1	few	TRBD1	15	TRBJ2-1	TGCGCCAGCAGCTTGGGACAGGGTTTCCACAATGAGCAGTTCTTC	CASSLGQGFHNEQFF
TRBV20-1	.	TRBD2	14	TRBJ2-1	TGCAGTGGCGTGCGGGGGGGAGGGATGTTTGAGCAGTTCTTC	CSGVRGGGMFEQFF
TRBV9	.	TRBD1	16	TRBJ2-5	TGTGCCAGCGGCCAGGGACAGGGAAATGGGTACAATGAGCAGTACTTC	CASGQGQGNGYNEQYF
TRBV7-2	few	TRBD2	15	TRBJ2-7	TGTGCCAGCAGCCCCGGGACTAGCAGCACCTACGAGCAGTACTTC	CASSPGTSSTYEQYF
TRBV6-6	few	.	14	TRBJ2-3	TGTGCCAGCAGCCGCGACACCCCTGGGCATACGCAGTATTTT	CASSRDTPGHTQYF
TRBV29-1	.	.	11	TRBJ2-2	TGCAGCGGATCTAACACCGGGGAGCTGTTTTTT	CSGSNTGELFF